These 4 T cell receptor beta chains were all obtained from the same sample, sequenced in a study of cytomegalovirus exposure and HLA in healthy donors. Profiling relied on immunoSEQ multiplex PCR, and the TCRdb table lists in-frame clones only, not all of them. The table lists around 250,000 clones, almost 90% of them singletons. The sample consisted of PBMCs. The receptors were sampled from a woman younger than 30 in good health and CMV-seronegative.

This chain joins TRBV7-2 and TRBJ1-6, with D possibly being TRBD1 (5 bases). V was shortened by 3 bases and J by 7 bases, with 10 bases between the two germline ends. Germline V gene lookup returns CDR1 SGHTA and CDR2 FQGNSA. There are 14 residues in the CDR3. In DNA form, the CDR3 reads TGTGCCAGCAGCTTGGGCGACAGAAATTCACCCCTCCACTTT. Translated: CASSLGDRNSPLHF.

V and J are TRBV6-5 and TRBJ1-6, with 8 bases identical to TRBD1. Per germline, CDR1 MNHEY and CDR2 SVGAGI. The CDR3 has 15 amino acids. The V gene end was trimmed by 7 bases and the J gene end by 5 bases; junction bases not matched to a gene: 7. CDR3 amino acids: CASNSGGGHNSPLHF. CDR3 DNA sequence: TGTGCCAGCAACTCAGGGGGCGGTCATAATTCACCCCTCCACTTT.

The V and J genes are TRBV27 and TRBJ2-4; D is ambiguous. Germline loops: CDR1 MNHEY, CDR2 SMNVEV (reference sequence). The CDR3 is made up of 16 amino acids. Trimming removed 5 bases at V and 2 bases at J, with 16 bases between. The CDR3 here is CASSAYAGSSKNIQYF. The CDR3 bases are TGTGCCAGCAGTGCTTATGCCGGGTCCTCCAAAAACATTCAGTACTTC.

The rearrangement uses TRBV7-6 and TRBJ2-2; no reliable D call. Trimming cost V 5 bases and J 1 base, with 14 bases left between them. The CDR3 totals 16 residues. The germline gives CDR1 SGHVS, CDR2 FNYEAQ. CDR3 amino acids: CASSPRPPRNTGELFF. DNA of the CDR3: TGTGCCAGCAGCCCAAGACCTCCTAGGAACACCGGGGAGCTGTTTTTT.